A selection of T cell receptor beta chains follows, all from one sample in a study of cytomegalovirus exposure and HLA in healthy donors. The assay was immunoSEQ multiplex PCR, and TCRdb's table has in-frame clones only and misses some. The sample has about 82,000 clones, around 77% seen once. The sequenced sample consisted of PBMCs. All receptors come from a man aged 45 to 65 in good health and CMV-seronegative. The CDR3 runs from the conserved cysteine through the conserved F or W. Each record gives: V gene, clone size, J gene, D gene, CDR3 DNA, CDR3 protein. A D gene is named only where the DNA matches it firmly. Not all rows give a size; the values are once, few, many and, for expanded clones, a class.

v_call: TRBV21-1
clone_size: -
j_call: TRBJ2-3
d_call: -
cdr3_nt: TGTGCCAGCAGCATTGGGACTAGCGGAACAGATACGCAGTATTTT
cdr3_aa: CASSIGTSGTDTQYF

v_call: TRBV6-1
clone_size: -
j_call: TRBJ1-1
d_call: -
cdr3_nt: TGTGCCAGCAGTCAATCCTCGAGCGGAAACACTGAAGCTTTCTTT
cdr3_aa: CASSQSSSGNTEAFF

v_call: TRBV7-9
clone_size: once
j_call: TRBJ2-7
d_call: -
cdr3_nt: TGTGCCAGCAGCTTTGGCGGTTCCTACGAGCAGTACTTC
cdr3_aa: CASSFGGSYEQYF

v_call: TRBV10-3
clone_size: -
j_call: TRBJ1-2
d_call: -
cdr3_nt: TGTGCCATCAGTGACCAGGGCGCGAGTGGCTACACCTTC
cdr3_aa: CAISDQGASGYTF

v_call: TRBV15
clone_size: -
j_call: TRBJ2-3
d_call: -
cdr3_nt: TGTGCCACCAGCAGAGATTTTACGACACCAGATACGCAGTATTTT
cdr3_aa: CATSRDFTTPDTQYF

v_call: TRBV5-1
clone_size: -
j_call: TRBJ1-6
d_call: -
cdr3_nt: TGCGCCAGCAGACCGACAGATGATTTCTATAATTCACCCCTCCACTTT
cdr3_aa: CASRPTDDFYNSPLHF

v_call: TRBV5-1
clone_size: -
j_call: TRBJ2-7
d_call: -
cdr3_nt: TGCGCCAGCAGCTTGCAGGACTCCTACGAGCAGTACTTC
cdr3_aa: CASSLQDSYEQYF

v_call: TRBV6-5
clone_size: -
j_call: TRBJ1-2
d_call: -
cdr3_nt: TGTGCCAGCAGTCTTACAGGGTCTAACTATGGCTACACCTTC
cdr3_aa: CASSLTGSNYGYTF

v_call: TRBV7-2
clone_size: -
j_call: TRBJ1-6
d_call: TRBD1
cdr3_nt: TGTGCCAGCAGCGTCGACAGGGGCCGGGGTTCACCCCTCCACTTT
cdr3_aa: CASSVDRGRGSPLHF

v_call: TRBV6-5
clone_size: -
j_call: TRBJ2-5
d_call: TRBD2
cdr3_nt: TGTGCCAGCAGTCGAGCGGGGGAATACCAAGAGACCCAGTACTTC
cdr3_aa: CASSRAGEYQETQYF

v_call: TRBV11-2
clone_size: -
j_call: TRBJ2-5
d_call: TRBD2
cdr3_nt: TGTGCCACCGGGGGGCGGGGGGGCGGAGAGACCCAGTACTTC
cdr3_aa: CATGGRGGGETQYF

v_call: TRBV18
clone_size: -
j_call: TRBJ2-5
d_call: TRBD2
cdr3_nt: TGTGCCAGCTCACCCCTGATGGCTAGCGGGGCTGCGACCCAGTACTTC
cdr3_aa: CASSPLMASGAATQYF

v_call: TRBV11-1
clone_size: -
j_call: TRBJ1-2
d_call: TRBD1
cdr3_nt: TGTGCCAGCAGCCACGCGGGGACAGGGGGCAGGGCTGGCTACACCTTC
cdr3_aa: CASSHAGTGGRAGYTF

v_call: TRBV5-5
clone_size: -
j_call: TRBJ1-2
d_call: -
cdr3_nt: TGTGCCAGCAGCCCCGGGACTGCCTATGGCTACACCTTC
cdr3_aa: CASSPGTAYGYTF

v_call: TRBV14
clone_size: -
j_call: TRBJ1-2
d_call: -
cdr3_nt: TGTGCCAGCAGCCCCAGATGGGGAGCTAACTATGGCTACACCTTC
cdr3_aa: CASSPRWGANYGYTF

v_call: TRBV9
clone_size: -
j_call: TRBJ2-3
d_call: -
cdr3_nt: TGTGCCAGCAGCAGGACCCGAAACAGGAAACGCACAGATACGCAGTATTTT
cdr3_aa: CASSRTRNRKRTDTQYF

v_call: TRBV30
clone_size: -
j_call: TRBJ2-5
d_call: TRBD1
cdr3_nt: TGTGCCTGGAGTGTCAGGGACAGGGATTTCAAGACCCAGTACTTC
cdr3_aa: CAWSVRDRDFKTQYF

v_call: TRBV2
clone_size: -
j_call: TRBJ1-6
d_call: -
cdr3_nt: TGTGCCAGCAGTACGGGTCCAAATTCACCCCTCCACTTT
cdr3_aa: CASSTGPNSPLHF

v_call: TRBV30
clone_size: -
j_call: TRBJ2-2
d_call: -
cdr3_nt: TGTGCCTGGAGAGGTTCAGGGGAGAACGGGGAGCTGTTTTTT
cdr3_aa: CAWRGSGENGELFF

v_call: TRBV7-2
clone_size: -
j_call: TRBJ2-2
d_call: -
cdr3_nt: TGTGCCAGCAGCCTGCACGAGGCTTCGAACACCGGGGAGCTGTTTTTT
cdr3_aa: CASSLHEASNTGELFF

v_call: TRBV7-9
clone_size: once
j_call: TRBJ2-1
d_call: -
cdr3_nt: TGTGCCAGCAGCTTAGTATTCTCCCAGCAGTTCTTC
cdr3_aa: CASSLVFSQQFF

v_call: TRBV7-9
clone_size: -
j_call: TRBJ2-5
d_call: TRBD2
cdr3_nt: TGTGCCAGCAGCTTAGGACCTAGCGGGGATCAAGAGACCCAGTACTTC
cdr3_aa: CASSLGPSGDQETQYF

v_call: TRBV27
clone_size: -
j_call: TRBJ1-2
d_call: TRBD1
cdr3_nt: TGTGCCAGCAGTTGGGTAGGGGGCGGTCCTAACTATGGCTACACCTTC
cdr3_aa: CASSWVGGGPNYGYTF

v_call: TRBV9
clone_size: -
j_call: TRBJ1-5
d_call: TRBD1
cdr3_nt: TGTGCCAGCAGCCCCGGGACAGCGAGTAAGGGCAATCAGCCCCAGCATTTT
cdr3_aa: CASSPGTASKGNQPQHF

v_call: TRBV7-6
clone_size: -
j_call: TRBJ1-1
d_call: -
cdr3_nt: TGTGCCAGCAGCTTAGAAGGGGACACTGAAGCTTTCTTT
cdr3_aa: CASSLEGDTEAFF

v_call: TRBV7-3
clone_size: -
j_call: TRBJ1-2
d_call: TRBD1
cdr3_nt: TGTGCCAGCAGCCTACAGGGGGACTATGGCTACACCTTC
cdr3_aa: CASSLQGDYGYTF

v_call: TRBV5-5
clone_size: -
j_call: TRBJ2-3
d_call: TRBD2
cdr3_nt: TGTGCCAGCAGCTTGGGGGGCGGGGGGGCCGATACGCAGTATTTT
cdr3_aa: CASSLGGGGADTQYF

v_call: TRBV4-1
clone_size: -
j_call: TRBJ2-1
d_call: TRBD2
cdr3_nt: TGCGCCAGCAGCCAAGTTGCGGGGGGCTACAATGAGCAGTTCTTC
cdr3_aa: CASSQVAGGYNEQFF

v_call: TRBV4-1
clone_size: few
j_call: TRBJ1-1
d_call: TRBD1
cdr3_nt: TGCGCCAGCAGCCAAGGGAAGACAGGGGGCTTGATTCCGGACACTGAAGCTTTCTTT
cdr3_aa: CASSQGKTGGLIPDTEAFF

v_call: TRBV2
clone_size: -
j_call: TRBJ1-6
d_call: TRBD1
cdr3_nt: TGTGCCAGCAGGTCGACCGGGACAGGAGGGAAGCTAGGTCCCCTCCACTTT
cdr3_aa: CASRSTGTGGKLGPLHF

v_call: TRBV29-1
clone_size: -
j_call: TRBJ1-1
d_call: TRBD1
cdr3_nt: TGCAGCGTTGAAAGGGGGACAGGGGCCCCCACTGAAGCTTTCTTT
cdr3_aa: CSVERGTGAPTEAFF

v_call: TRBV6-1
clone_size: few
j_call: TRBJ1-5
d_call: TRBD1
cdr3_nt: TGTGCCAGCAGTGAAATTGGAAGGACAGGTCTCAATCAGCCCCAGCATTTT
cdr3_aa: CASSEIGRTGLNQPQHF

v_call: TRBV6-5
clone_size: -
j_call: TRBJ1-1
d_call: -
cdr3_nt: TGTGCCAGCAGGTACCTCAGGGGCACTGAAGCTTTCTTT
cdr3_aa: CASRYLRGTEAFF

v_call: TRBV18
clone_size: once
j_call: TRBJ1-1
d_call: -
cdr3_nt: TGTGCCAGCTCACCTAATCAGGATAATACTGAAGCTTTCTTT
cdr3_aa: CASSPNQDNTEAFF

v_call: TRBV5-4
clone_size: few
j_call: TRBJ2-6
d_call: -
cdr3_nt: TGTGCCAGCAGCCTTCAGGGCTCTGGGGCCAACGTCCTGACTTTC
cdr3_aa: CASSLQGSGANVLTF

v_call: TRBV6-1
clone_size: few
j_call: TRBJ1-1
d_call: -
cdr3_nt: TGTGCCAGCAGTAGGACAGCGTTCATGAACACTGAAGCTTTCTTT
cdr3_aa: CASSRTAFMNTEAFF

v_call: TRBV5-1
clone_size: -
j_call: TRBJ2-3
d_call: TRBD1
cdr3_nt: TGCGCCAGCAGCTGGAAGGACAGGGGGGGGACAGATACGCAGTATTTT
cdr3_aa: CASSWKDRGGTDTQYF

v_call: TRBV7-9
clone_size: -
j_call: TRBJ2-2
d_call: TRBD2
cdr3_nt: TGTGCCAGCAGCTTTAGTCTAGCGGGGGTCGACACCGGGGAGCTGTTTTTT
cdr3_aa: CASSFSLAGVDTGELFF

v_call: TRBV10-3
clone_size: -
j_call: TRBJ2-7
d_call: -
cdr3_nt: TGTGCCATAGCTACGGGAGGGGGCAGCTACGAGCAGTACTTC
cdr3_aa: CAIATGGGSYEQYF

v_call: TRBV30
clone_size: -
j_call: TRBJ2-3
d_call: -
cdr3_nt: TGTGCCTGGAGTTTCACAGCAGATACGCAGTATTTT
cdr3_aa: CAWSFTADTQYF

v_call: TRBV4-1
clone_size: -
j_call: TRBJ1-1
d_call: -
cdr3_nt: TGCGCCAGCAGCCTTACGGACTACGCTGAAGCTTTCTTT
cdr3_aa: CASSLTDYAEAFF

v_call: TRBV4-1
clone_size: -
j_call: TRBJ1-2
d_call: TRBD1
cdr3_nt: TGCGCCAGCAGCCTTACAGGGGGCACTGGCTACACCTTC
cdr3_aa: CASSLTGGTGYTF

v_call: TRBV30
clone_size: -
j_call: TRBJ2-7
d_call: -
cdr3_nt: TGTGCCGGAGGGGGGGGAGCCTACGAGCAGTACTTC
cdr3_aa: CAGGGGAYEQYF

v_call: TRBV6-6
clone_size: -
j_call: TRBJ1-1
d_call: -
cdr3_nt: TGTGCCAGCAGTTCCGAAGGGGGTTACCGAGAAGCTTTCTTT
cdr3_aa: CASSSEGGYREAFF

v_call: TRBV4-2
clone_size: -
j_call: TRBJ2-3
d_call: -
cdr3_nt: TGTGCCAGCAGCCGACGCGCGGAAGATACGCAGTATTTT
cdr3_aa: CASSRRAEDTQYF